The 5 T cell receptor beta chains below were found in one sample sequenced in a study of response to subunit inactivated influenza vaccine. TCRdb re-called the RT-PCR reads with MiXCR, one entry per CDR3 protein. The table lists about 240,000 distinct CDR3 sequences, 9.5% to 15% of them singletons. The material was non-naive T cells sorted from PBMCs, obtained 14 to 15 days before vaccination. The receptors were gathered from a man aged 50-60 years who received an inactivated influenza vaccine.

The chain combines TRBV6-2 or TRBV6-3 with TRBJ2-1; 9 positions agree with TRBD1. V lost 4 bases and J lost 9; bases outside the gene matches: 19. Per the germline V gene, CDR1 is MNHEY and CDR2 is SVGEGT. This CDR3 is built from 18 residues. The CDR3 is CASSFQQGASRTYGEQFF. The CDR3 DNA reads as TGTGCCAGCAGTTTCCAACAGGGGGCATCTCGAACATACGGTGAGCAGTTCTTC.

There are a few counts of this clonotype. This rearrangement joins TRBV10-3 to TRBJ2-7; D gene unclear. V shed 2 bases and J shed 0 bases, with 14 bases lying between them. Germline V gene sequence: CDR1 ENHRY, CDR2 SYGVKD. The CDR3 runs to 16 residues. The CDR3 nucleotides are TGTGCCATCAGTGAGGGAGCACTCCGGCCCTCCTACGAGCAGTACTTC. Amino acids: CAISEGALRPSYEQYF.

This chain joins TRBV5-1 and TRBJ2-5; 8 bases fit TRBD2. In germline, CDR1 is SGHRS, CDR2 YFSETQ. This CDR3 is built from 15 residues. V dropped 0 bases and J dropped 2; count of bases not matched to a gene: 3. The CDR3 DNA is TGCGCCAGCAGCTTGGGGTCTAGCGGGCAAGAGACCCAGTACTTC. This encodes CASSLGSSGQETQYF.

There are a few counts of this clonotype. The chain links TRBV7-2 to TRBJ2-5; 8 bases are a match to TRBD1. J gave up 1 base and V 1 base, and 2 bases lay outside the gene matches. The CDR3 spans 15 residues. Germline values: CDR1 SGHTA, CDR2 FQGNSA. CDR3 in amino acids: CASSLGGTGQETQYF. Here the CDR3 DNA reads TGTGCCAGCAGCTTAGGTGGGACAGGCCAAGAGACCCAGTACTTC. The full variable domain, completed using reference TRBV7-2 and TRBJ2-5, is GAGVSQSPSNKVTEKGKDVELRCDPISGHTALYWYRQSLGQGLEFLIYFQGNSAPDKSGLPSDRFSAERTGGSVSTLTIQRTQQEDSAVYLCASSLGGTGQETQYFGPGTRLLVL.

The V and J genes are TRBV12-3 or TRBV12-4 and TRBJ2-1, with no clear D. This CDR3 is built from 13 residues. The V end lost 6 bases, the J end lost 9 bases, and 15 bases lay between the germline ends. The CDR3 DNA is TGTGCCAGCAGCCCGCTAGGAGTCACTGAGCAGTTCTTC. Encoded protein: CASSPLGVTEQFF.